The rows below give T cell receptor beta chains drawn from one sample of a study of multiple sclerosis patients with progressive multifocal leukoencephalopathy. The data were produced by immunoSEQ multiplex PCR, yet TCRdb's version contains in-frame clones alone and is incomplete. The data show tens of thousands of clones, around nine tenths seen once. The source material was PBMCs. The receptors here all came from a human donor with multiple sclerosis. CDR3s include the opening cysteine and the closing phenylalanine or tryptophan. D genes are given only for firm matches. Not all rows give a size; the values are once, few, many and, for expanded clones, a class.

V	J	size	D	CDR3	DNA
TRBV11-3	TRBJ2-3	.	.	CASSFASTDTQYF	TGTGCCAGCAGCTTCGCGAGCACAGATACGCAGTATTTT
TRBV5-1	TRBJ2-1	.	.	CASSLTPGLPIKEQFF	TGCGCCAGCAGCTTAACCCCGGGACTCCCGATTAAGGAGCAGTTCTTC
TRBV27	TRBJ2-7	once	.	CASSPSYSVEKFYEQYF	TGTGCCAGCAGTCCAAGTTACTCGGTCGAGAAATTTTACGAGCAGTACTTC
TRBV5-4	TRBJ2-1	.	TRBD2	CASSLDSGRNEQFF	TGTGCCAGCAGCTTGGATAGCGGGAGAAATGAGCAGTTCTTC
TRBV28	TRBJ2-7	few	TRBD1	CASSLVAGGVKYEQYF	TGTGCCAGCAGTTTAGTGGCAGGGGGCGTCAAATACGAGCAGTACTTC
TRBV6-1	TRBJ1-2	.	.	CASTKGDGYTF	TGTGCCAGCACTAAGGGGGATGGCTACACCTTC
TRBV2	TRBJ2-3	.	TRBD2	CASAGLAGVTDTQYF	TGTGCCAGCGCGGGACTAGCGGGAGTTACAGATACGCAGTATTTT
TRBV5-1	TRBJ2-7	.	.	CASSFRSESYEQYF	TGCGCCAGCAGCTTTAGGAGCGAGTCCTACGAGCAGTACTTC
TRBV2	TRBJ2-7	.	.	CAIRRQNGEQYF	TGTGCCATTAGAAGACAGAACGGCGAGCAGTACTTC
TRBV7-3	TRBJ1-2	.	.	CASSLQGNGYTF	TGTGCCAGCAGCTTACAGGGGAATGGCTACACCTTC
TRBV10-3	TRBJ2-3	.	TRBD2	CATQGGAGGRTDTQYF	TGTGCCACACAGGGCGGGGCGGGAGGTCGCACAGATACGCAGTATTTT
TRBV25-1	TRBJ1-5	.	.	CASSEYPSNQPQHF	TGTGCCAGCAGTGAATATCCTAGCAATCAGCCCCAGCATTTT
TRBV2	TRBJ2-7	.	.	CASSLAGPSYEQYF	TGTGCCAGCAGTCTAGCCGGGCCATCCTACGAGCAGTACTTC
TRBV6-5	TRBJ2-7	.	.	CASSYSRTTYEQYF	TGTGCCAGCAGTTACTCCCGCACGACCTACGAGCAGTACTTC
TRBV2	TRBJ2-7	.	TRBD2	CASSEGSGRIAYEQYF	TGTGCCAGCAGTGAGGGTAGCGGGAGGATCGCCTACGAGCAGTACTTC
TRBV12-5	TRBJ2-3	once	TRBD1	CASAPIRQGPDTQYF	TGTGCTAGTGCTCCCATAAGACAGGGCCCAGATACGCAGTATTTT
TRBV7-2	TRBJ1-5	.	.	CASSRTRRQPQHF	TGTGCCAGCAGCCGGACCCGCCGGCAGCCCCAGCATTTT
TRBV27	TRBJ2-7	.	.	CASSATRSYEQYF	TGTGCCAGCAGCGCAACCCGCTCCTACGAGCAGTACTTC
TRBV27	TRBJ2-7	.	.	CASRNSGTRYEQYF	TGTGCCAGCAGAAATTCCGGGACACGTTACGAGCAGTACTTC
TRBV18	TRBJ2-7	.	TRBD2	CASSPGGTSYEQYF	TGTGCCAGCTCACCGGGGGGGACCTCCTACGAGCAGTACTTC
TRBV5-1	TRBJ2-1	.	TRBD2	CASSLGSGLAGVHEQFF	TGCGCCAGCAGCTTGGGTTCCGGGCTAGCGGGAGTCCATGAGCAGTTCTTC
TRBV7-8	TRBJ1-2	.	TRBD1	CASSPGTASNYGYTF	TGTGCCAGCAGCCCGGGGACAGCTTCAAACTATGGCTACACCTTC
TRBV7-8	TRBJ2-7	.	.	CASSPRGYEQYF	TGTGCCAGCAGCCCCAGGGGCTACGAGCAGTACTTC